This passage covers 28 T cell receptor beta chains from one sample sequenced in a study of cytomegalovirus exposure and HLA in healthy donors. The primer mix had 60 Vbeta and 13 Jbeta primers. Produced via immunoSEQ multiplex PCR; TCRdb's table is partial and in-frame only. The sample lists around 150,000 clones; roughly 63% were seen once. Sequenced sample: PBMCs. These receptors all stem from a woman aged 60 to 75 in good health and CMV-seropositive.

Only one count was recorded for this clone. The CDR3 loop is CASSHTSGDTGELFF. In DNA form, the CDR3 reads TGTGCCAGCAGCCATACTAGCGGAGACACCGGGGAGCTGTTTTTT. This chain links TRBV7-9 with TRBJ2-2, with 8 bases lining up with TRBD2. This CDR3 comprises 15 residues. Germline V gene lookup returns CDR1 SEHNR and CDR2 FQNEAQ (reference sequence). The J segment lost 3 bases and the V segment lost 5 bases, leaving 5 bases of the junction unmatched.

This CDR3 is CASSQWAGAGYGYTF. CDR3 coding DNA: TGCGCCAGCAGTCAATGGGCGGGGGCAGGCTATGGCTACACCTTC. The V call is TRBV23-1, the J call TRBJ1-2, with a tentative D call TRBD1 (6 bases). TRBV23-1 is filed as an ORF, its function uncertain. V was cut by 1 base and J by 4 bases, with 13 bases left in between. The length of the CDR3 is 15 residues.

The V and J genes are TRBV6-6 and TRBJ2-1, with D perhaps matching TRBD2 (5 bases). The germline V gene has CDR1 MNHNY and CDR2 SVGAGI (reference sequence). The CDR3 consists of 14 residues. The germline V and J ends were trimmed by 2 bases and 7 bases, with 12 bases remaining between them. The CDR3 DNA reads as TGTGCCAGCAGTTACGGCGCCCCGGGGAATGAGCAGTTCTTC. It yields the protein CASSYGAPGNEQFF.

This clone appeared a few times. V is TRBV28 and J is TRBJ2-7; 9 nucleotides match TRBD1. This CDR3 has 15 residues. Looked up from germline, CDR1 is MDHEN and CDR2 is SYDVKM. With 6 bases clipped from V and 0 bases from J, the junction kept 6 bases outside the gene matches. DNA of the CDR3: TGTGCCAGCAGCCCCCCGGGACAGGGCTCCTACGAGCAGTACTTC. It translates to CASSPPGQGSYEQYF. The full variable domain, completed using reference TRBV28 and TRBJ2-7, is DVKVTQSSRYLVKRTGEKVFLECVQDMDHENMFWYRQDPGLGLRLIYFSYDVKMKEKGDIPEGYSVSREKKERFSLILESASTNQTSMYLCASSPPGQGSYEQYFGPGTRLTVT.

This clone was recorded only once. V usage is TRBV27 and J usage is TRBJ2-1, with 7 bases fitting TRBD2. The CDR3 sequence is 14 residues long. Germline V CDR1 and CDR2: MNHEY, SMNVEV (reference sequence). V lost 5 bases and J lost 2; bases outside the gene matches: 3. The CDR3: CASSPGGTYNEQFF. In DNA form, the CDR3 reads TGTGCCAGCAGTCCGGGAGGTACCTACAATGAGCAGTTCTTC.

CDR3 coding DNA: TGTGCCTGGAGCGTTGGACAGTTTGAAAAACTGTTTTTT. It is translated as CAWSVGQFEKLFF. The chain has TRBV30 and TRBJ1-4, with D possibly TRBD1 on 6 matching bases. Trimming took 3 bases from V and 7 from J, leaving 12 bases between them. This CDR3 contains 13 residues. Germline loops: CDR1 GTSNPN, CDR2 SVGIG (reference sequence).

The V gene is TRBV7-2, the J gene TRBJ2-7, with 9 bases lining up with TRBD2. The germline V gene encodes CDR1 SGHTA and CDR2 FQGNSA. This CDR3 contains 15 residues. J was trimmed by 3 bases and V by 3 bases; bases with no gene match: 6. The CDR3 bases are TGTGCCAGCAGCTTCCCTGCGGGAGGGCGCTACGAGCAGTACTTC. It yields the protein CASSFPAGGRYEQYF.

The chain employs TRBV19 and TRBJ2-7, with D hard to call. This CDR3 has 14 residues. Germline CDR1 LNHDA, CDR2 SQIVND (reference sequence). Deletions cut 5 bases from V and 0 bases from J, with 11 bases between. In DNA form, the CDR3 reads TGTGCCAGTAGTCCCAGGCCGAGCTCCTACGAGCAGTACTTC. It is translated as CASSPRPSSYEQYF.

The V call is TRBV25-1, the J call TRBJ1-5; D not resolved. CDR1 MGHDK and CDR2 SYGVNS come from the germline V gene. Trimming took off 2 bases at V and 5 bases at J, with 10 bases between the two ends. The CDR3 loop spans 14 amino acids. The CDR3 sequence: CASSESGVYQPQHF. CDR3 DNA: TGTGCCAGCAGTGAAAGCGGGGTCTATCAGCCCCAGCATTTT.

The chain uses TRBV19 and TRBJ2-5; TRBD1 matches 7 bases. The germline V gene has CDR1 LNHDA and CDR2 SQIVND (reference sequence). The CDR3 has 13 residues. Trimming cost V 8 bases and J 1 base; bases outside gene matches: 4. The CDR3 region has the DNA TGTGCCAGTGTAGCAGGGGGCCAAGAGACCCAGTACTTC. Its translation: CASVAGGQETQYF.

This clone was recorded once. The chain links TRBV5-4 to TRBJ2-6; D is ambiguous. V was trimmed by 4 bases and J by 0 bases, leaving 11 bases between them. Germline V CDR1 and CDR2: SGHNT, YYREEE (reference sequence). The CDR3 runs to 16 residues. The CDR3 nucleotides read TGTGCCAGCAGCCGAGAAGGAGACTCTGGGGCCAACGTCCTGACTTTC. This encodes CASSREGDSGANVLTF.

The chain recombines TRBV5-5 with TRBJ1-5, with 12 nucleotides matching TRBD1. The CDR3 covers 18 residues. Germline CDR1 is SGHKS and CDR2 is YYEKEE (reference sequence). Unmatched junction bases numbered 10, after V lost 4 bases and J lost 2 bases. The CDR3 loop reads CASSLQGQGAKGNQPQHF. The CDR3 DNA is TGTGCCAGCAGCCTTCAGGGACAGGGGGCAAAGGGCAATCAGCCCCAGCATTTT.

In its sample, this clone was seen a few times. V gene TRBV5-1 combines with J gene TRBJ2-7; D perhaps matches TRBD1 (5 bases). From germline, CDR1 is SGHRS and CDR2 YFSETQ. The ends were cut back, 5 bases at V and 1 base at J, with 7 bases in the middle. The CDR3 extends over 12 amino acids. CDR3 sequence: CASSRTSYEQYF. The CDR3 DNA reads as TGCGCCAGCAGTCGGACATCCTACGAGCAGTACTTC.

The V and J genes are TRBV9 and TRBJ2-2; D remains ambiguous. The germline V gene has CDR1 SGDLS and CDR2 YYNGEE. The CDR3 has 16 amino acids. Trimming pared 4 bases from V and 6 bases from J, leaving 19 bases between. The CDR3 DNA sequence: TGTGCCAGCAGCCCAGGCTCCCTGATTCTCGCCGGGGAGCTGTTTTTT. Its protein is CASSPGSLILAGELFF.

The chain has TRBV4-1 and TRBJ2-7; 9 nucleotides line up with TRBD1. The germline CDR1 and CDR2 sequences are MGHRA and YSYEKL. With 3 bases clipped from V and 4 bases from J, the junction kept 1 base outside the gene matches. The CDR3 contains 13 residues. CDR3 residues: CASSQGTGYEQYF. The CDR3 region has the DNA TGCGCCAGCAGCCAGGGGACAGGGTACGAGCAGTACTTC.

About this clone itself: One junction end does not reproduce the germline sequence, and a read error may be involved. The gene calls are TRBV7-7 and TRBJ2-5, with 8 bases aligning to TRBD2. CDR1 and CDR2 from the germline V gene are SSHAT and FNYEAQ (reference sequence). The CDR3 loop spans 13 amino acids. The chain's CDR3 is CASSTGLEATQYF. In nucleotides, the CDR3 is TGTGCTAGCAGCACGGGACTAGAGGCGACCCAGTACTTC.

This sequence joins TRBV7-9 and TRBJ2-5, with 7 bases identical to TRBD2. After removal of 1 base from V and 4 bases from J, the junction contained 3 bases not matched to a gene. The germline V gene encodes CDR1 SEHNR and CDR2 FQNEAQ (reference sequence). CDR3 size: 14 residues. The CDR3 spells CASSLVAGVETQYF. In DNA, the CDR3 is TGTGCCAGCAGCTTAGTGGCGGGAGTAGAGACCCAGTACTTC.

The chain couples TRBV30 to TRBJ1-2, with a possible D match to TRBD1 (6 bases). This CDR3 region has 13 residues. Trimming pared 4 bases from V and 7 bases from J, leaving 16 bases between. In germline, CDR1 is GTSNPN, CDR2 SVGIG (reference sequence). The CDR3 reads CAWTLGGGAGYTF. The CDR3 coding sequence is TGTGCCTGGACCCTAGGGGGGGGTGCTGGCTACACCTTC.

V is TRBV5-1 and J is TRBJ2-7, with D maybe TRBD1 (6 bases). The V and J ends lost 4 bases and 9 bases respectively, with 17 bases between them. CDR1 SGHRS and CDR2 YFSETQ come from the germline V gene. This CDR3 spans 13 amino acids. The CDR3 is CASSPGDRSWQYF. The CDR3 coding sequence is TGCGCCAGCAGCCCGGGCGACAGGTCGTGGCAGTACTTC.

The chain joins TRBV7-9 to TRBJ2-5; D remains unclear. V lost 0 bases and J 10 bases, leaving 12 bases between the germline ends. CDR3 size: 13 residues. The V gene's germline CDR1 is SEHNR and CDR2 FQNEAQ (reference sequence). The CDR3 spells CASSLAITSGQYF. In nucleotides, the CDR3 is TGTGCCAGCAGCTTAGCGATAACCTCGGGCCAGTACTTC.

In this sample, this clone turned up a few times. The V gene is TRBV7-2, the J gene TRBJ1-2; D is perhaps TRBD1 (6 bases). Germline CDR1 is SGHTA and CDR2 is FQGNSA. This CDR3 is 18 amino acids long. The V gene lost 5 bases and the J gene lost 4 bases, with 26 bases spanning the gap. This CDR3 reads CASSQRIPRGAQSYGYTF. The CDR3 DNA is TGTGCCAGCAGCCAACGGATCCCCAGGGGAGCACAGAGCTATGGCTACACCTTC.

This rearrangement joins TRBV28 to TRBJ1-1; tentatively, D is TRBD1 (5 bases). Germline V gene sequence: CDR1 MDHEN, CDR2 SYDVKM. Trimming pared 5 bases from V and 7 bases from J, leaving 11 bases between. CDR3 length: 12 amino acids. CDR3 loop: CASSPRQLEAFF. The CDR3 bases are TGTGCCAGCAGTCCCCGACAGCTTGAAGCTTTCTTT. The variable domain in full, completed from reference TRBV28 and TRBJ1-1, reads DVKVTQSSRYLVKRTGEKVFLECVQDMDHENMFWYRQDPGLGLRLIYFSYDVKMKEKGDIPEGYSVSREKKERFSLILESASTNQTSMYLCASSPRQLEAFFGQGTRLTVV.

The V and J genes are TRBV4-3 and TRBJ2-2; TRBD2 matches at 15 bases. The CDR3 has 16 amino acids. In germline, CDR1 is LGHNA, CDR2 YSLEER. J gave up 7 bases and V 1 base, and 1 base lay outside the gene matches. CDR3 region: CASSQGTSGRGGELFF. The DNA for the CDR3 is TGCGCCAGCAGCCAAGGGACTAGCGGGAGGGGCGGGGAGCTGTTTTTT.

The chain has TRBV2 and TRBJ2-2, with TRBD2 as a possible D gene (6 bases). This CDR3 has 15 amino acids. Germline V gene sequence: CDR1 SNHLY, CDR2 FYNNEI. The V and J ends lost 8 bases and 2 bases respectively, with 15 bases between them. In DNA form, the CDR3 reads TGTGCCAGCGGGGAGGACGGATCTAACACCGGGGAGCTGTTTTTT. Translated, it gives CASGEDGSNTGELFF.

A word on this clone: Different DNA sequences within this sample yield the same CDR3. This chain joins TRBV5-1 and TRBJ2-7; 7 bases map to TRBD1. CDR3 length equals 14 residues. V dropped 1 base and J dropped 2; count of bases not matched to a gene: 3. Germline V gene data show CDR1 as SGHRS and CDR2 as YFSETQ. In nucleotides, the CDR3 is TGCGCCAGCAGCTTGCAGGACAGGACCTACGAGCAGTACTTC. It yields the protein CASSLQDRTYEQYF.

This clone came up once. The rearrangement joins TRBV11-3 to TRBJ2-1; 8 bases align to TRBD1. V lost 4 bases and J lost 9; bases outside the gene matches: 5. This CDR3 is 13 amino acids long. The V gene's germline CDR1 is SGHNT and CDR2 YENEEA. The CDR3 loop is CASSSGTGIEQFF. The CDR3 DNA reads TGTGCCAGCAGCTCAGGGACAGGAATTGAGCAGTTCTTC.

The chain couples TRBV27 to TRBJ2-1; the D is unclear. V lost 6 bases to trimming and J lost 5 bases, with 20 bases between them. This CDR3 comprises 16 residues. From germline, CDR1 is MNHEY and CDR2 SMNVEV (reference sequence). The CDR3: CASRAEYGTGDNEQFF. The CDR3 DNA reads TGTGCCAGCAGGGCAGAGTACGGTACGGGTGACAATGAGCAGTTCTTC.

The V and J genes are TRBV6-5 and TRBJ2-5; D perhaps matches TRBD2 (5 bases). The ends were cut back, 6 bases at V and 10 bases at J, with 15 bases in the middle. The CDR3 length is 12 residues. Germline CDR1 MNHEY, CDR2 SVGAGI. The CDR3 spells CASSPTGSSQYF. In DNA form, the CDR3 reads TGTGCCAGCAGCCCCACGGGGTCCAGCCAGTACTTC.